Following are 31 T cell receptor beta chains from one sample sequenced in a study of cytomegalovirus exposure and HLA in healthy donors. PCR amplification relied on 60 Vbeta primers (plus 13 Jbeta primers). TCRdb's copy holds only in-frame clones and misses some; the assay was immunoSEQ multiplex PCR. The sample carries tens of thousands of clones, 60% to 80% recorded once. Sequenced sample: PBMCs. These receptors were collected from a middle-aged man in good health and CMV-seronegative.

The chain carries TRBV18 and TRBJ2-3, with TRBD2 matching 13 bases. Per the germline V gene, CDR1 is KGHSH and CDR2 is LQKENI. V lost 2 bases and J lost 10; bases outside the gene matches: 21. This CDR3 is 20 amino acids long. This CDR3 reads CASSPNGLAGVLPAFSAQYF. The CDR3 DNA sequence: TGTGCCAGCTCACCAAACGGACTAGCGGGGGTTCTCCCGGCCTTTAGTGCGCAGTATTTT.

The V call is TRBV6-5, the J call TRBJ1-5; 8 bases are shared with TRBD1. J was trimmed by 3 bases and V by 6 bases; bases with no gene match: 4. CDR1 MNHEY and CDR2 SVGAGI come from the germline V gene. CDR3 length: 14 residues. The CDR3 DNA reads as TGTGCCAGCAGCCGGGACAGGTTCAATCAGCCCCAGCATTTT. It codes for CASSRDRFNQPQHF.

The V call is TRBV28, the J call TRBJ2-7, with no clear D. Trimming left V 8 bases short and J 0 bases short, with 11 bases between. This CDR3 has 13 amino acids. CDR1 is MDHEN, CDR2 SYDVKM, per germline. In DNA, the CDR3 is TGTGCCAGCGAGCGCGGCAGCTCCTACGAGCAGTACTTC. Encoded protein: CASERGSSYEQYF.

The chain combines TRBV19 with TRBJ2-3; TRBD1 matches 7 bases. V lost 6 bases and J lost 4; bases outside the gene matches: 7. Looked up from germline, CDR1 is LNHDA and CDR2 is SQIVND (reference sequence). The CDR3 sequence is 14 residues long. In nucleotides, the CDR3 is TGTGCCAGTAGATCCCGACAGGGATCAGATACGCAGTATTTT. It translates to CASRSRQGSDTQYF.

This clone was recorded once. The chain has TRBV19 and TRBJ2-7, with 15 positions matching TRBD2. The CDR3 is 14 amino acids. The V gene end was trimmed by 5 bases and the J gene end by 12 bases; junction bases not matched to a gene: 8. Germline V gene lookup returns CDR1 LNHDA and CDR2 SQIVND (reference sequence). In DNA, the CDR3 is TGTGCCAGTAGTCCGAGGACTAGCGGGAGGGCCTGGTACTTC. This encodes CASSPRTSGRAWYF.

V usage is TRBV6-1 and J usage is TRBJ2-2; 9 bases match TRBD1. Germline trimming cut 4 bases from V and 4 bases from J; bases unmatched to any gene: 7. CDR3 size: 16 residues. Germline values: CDR1 MNHNS, CDR2 SASEGT. In DNA, the CDR3 is TGTGCCAGCAGTGTCCGACAGGGGGTGCGCACCGGGGAGCTGTTTTTT. It is translated as CASSVRQGVRTGELFF.

The V call is TRBV19, the J call TRBJ1-1; 7 bases are shared with TRBD1. The CDR3 has 14 residues. Looked up from germline, CDR1 is LNHDA and CDR2 is SQIVND (reference sequence). The ends lost 11 bases at V and 4 bases at J; junction bases unmatched: 13. The CDR3 is CASEAGGSGTEAFF. The CDR3 region has the DNA TGTGCCTCCGAGGCAGGGGGTTCGGGCACTGAAGCTTTCTTT. Full variable domain (rest looked up from reference TRBV19 and TRBJ1-1): DGGITQSPKYLFRKEGQNVTLSCEQNLNHDAMYWYRQDPGQGLRLIYYSQIVNDFQKGDIAEGYSVSREKKESFPLTVTSAQKNPTAFYLCASEAGGSGTEAFFGQGTRLTVV.

The J gene is TRBJ1-5, the V gene TRBV10-3; the match to TRBD1 covers 7 bases. This CDR3 has 14 amino acids. Germline loops: CDR1 ENHRY, CDR2 SYGVKD. V shed 11 bases and J 3 bases; nucleotides not matched to a gene: 10. DNA for the CDR3: TGTGCCTCAACGGGGCAGGGGGACAATCAGCCCCAGCATTTT. Protein sequence: CASTGQGDNQPQHF.

This rearrangement joins TRBV4-2 to TRBJ1-3; the D is unclear. V was trimmed by 0 bases and J by 4 bases, leaving 10 bases between them. Germline CDR1 reads LGHNA; CDR2 reads YNFKEQ. The CDR3 loop spans 15 amino acids. Here the CDR3 reads CASSQDRREGNTIYF. CDR3 nucleotide sequence: TGTGCCAGCAGCCAAGATCGGCGGGAGGGAAACACCATATATTTT.

The chain has TRBV2 and TRBJ2-7, with TRBD1 matching 9 bases. Trimming cost V 7 bases and J 4 bases; bases outside gene matches: 2. The CDR3 runs 12 residues. The germline gives CDR1 SNHLY, CDR2 FYNNEI. The CDR3 loop is CASKTGGYEQYF. The CDR3 DNA sequence: TGTGCCAGCAAGACAGGGGGATACGAGCAGTACTTC.

This clone came up once. This chain uses TRBV15 with TRBJ1-1; 10 nucleotides line up with TRBD1. The V gene end was trimmed by 0 bases and the J gene end by 1 base; junction bases not matched to a gene: 8. The CDR3 has 18 residues. Germline V lookup: CDR1 LNHNV, CDR2 YYDKDF (reference sequence). The chain's CDR3 is CATSREIGQGDWNTEAFF. The CDR3 nucleotides read TGTGCCACCAGCAGAGAGATAGGACAGGGGGATTGGAACACTGAAGCTTTCTTT.

This chain uses TRBV7-9 with TRBJ2-7, with D tentatively TRBD1 (5 bases). In germline, CDR1 is SEHNR, CDR2 FQNEAQ (reference sequence). This CDR3 is built from 13 residues. Trimming removed 5 bases at V and 1 base at J, with 9 bases between. This CDR3 is CASSHRQSYEQYF. CDR3 in DNA: TGTGCCAGCAGCCATCGACAGTCCTACGAGCAGTACTTC.

The chain employs TRBV6-5 and TRBJ2-5; a weak D match, TRBD1 (6 bases). The CDR3 extends over 12 amino acids. V was shortened by 6 bases and J by 4 bases, with 9 bases between the two germline ends. CDR1 is MNHEY and CDR2 is SVGAGI in the germline V gene. Written as DNA, the CDR3 is TGTGCCAGCAGCGCAGGGGTAGAGACCCAGTACTTC. Its protein product is CASSAGVETQYF.

The chain uses TRBV4-1 and TRBJ2-7; D is possibly TRBD2 (5 bases). The germline V gene has CDR1 MGHRA and CDR2 YSYEKL. Trimming stripped 1 base from V and 9 bases from J, with 19 bases between. The CDR3 is 15 amino acids. CDR3 sequence reads: CASSQAGGPSLGQYF. CDR3 coding DNA: TGCGCCAGCAGCCAAGCCGGAGGACCCTCTCTCGGGCAGTACTTC.

This chain links TRBV19 with TRBJ2-1; 12 nucleotides agree with TRBD2. With 3 bases clipped from V and 7 bases from J, the junction kept 7 bases outside the gene matches. Germline values: CDR1 LNHDA, CDR2 SQIVND (reference sequence). The CDR3 is 16 amino acids. Here the CDR3 reads CASSMGGLAGINEQFF. The CDR3 bases are TGTGCCAGTAGTATGGGGGGACTAGCGGGTATTAATGAGCAGTTCTTC.

This clone has just a few counts. The chain employs TRBV6-1 and TRBJ1-1; D is undetermined. The CDR3 runs to 14 residues. V lost 3 bases and J lost 3, with 11 bases in between. Germline CDR1 is MNHNS and CDR2 is SASEGT. DNA for the CDR3: TGTGCCAGCAGTGAGTTCGGGGTGGACACTGAAGCTTTCTTT. Protein: CASSEFGVDTEAFF.

The chain employs TRBV29-1 and TRBJ2-1; D call uncertain. From germline, CDR1 is SQVTM and CDR2 ANQGSEA. The CDR3 length is 13 residues. The V and J ends lost 7 bases and 4 bases respectively, with 14 bases between them. The CDR3 protein is CSGVTEIYNEQFF. The CDR3 DNA reads as TGCAGCGGTGTAACAGAGATATACAATGAGCAGTTCTTC.

The count of this clone is one. The rearrangement uses TRBV28 and TRBJ1-1, with D perhaps TRBD1 (6 bases). Germline CDR1 MDHEN, CDR2 SYDVKM. The V and J ends lost 6 bases and 4 bases respectively, with 15 bases between them. The CDR3 contains 14 residues. The CDR3 is CASRLQGPGTEAFF. The CDR3 bases are TGTGCCAGCAGGTTACAGGGTCCGGGCACTGAAGCTTTCTTT.

V and J are TRBV5-8 and TRBJ1-5; D unclear. Trimming shortened V by 4 bases and J by 7 bases, and 9 bases separated the two germline ends. The CDR3 is 12 residues long. From germline, CDR1 is SGHTS and CDR2 YDEGEE. The CDR3 bases are TGTGCCAGCAGCCACTCGGGGCAGCCCCAGCATTTT. This encodes CASSHSGQPQHF.

The chain joins TRBV6-5 to TRBJ1-2, with 8 positions matching TRBD1. V lost 8 bases, J lost 12 bases, and 20 bases stayed unmatched. CDR1 is MNHEY, CDR2 SVGAGI, per germline. The CDR3 extends over 15 amino acids. The CDR3 loop is CASGQTGQGSLVDTF. The DNA for the CDR3 is TGTGCCAGCGGGCAGACCGGACAGGGCTCTTTGGTTGACACCTTC.

The chain is built from TRBV19 and TRBJ2-2, with D possibly matching TRBD2 (5 bases). The CDR3 is 15 amino acids. Trimming cost V 5 bases and J 1 base, with 11 bases left between them. CDR1 is LNHDA, CDR2 SQIVND, per germline (reference sequence). CDR3 nucleotides: TGTGCCAGTAGTCCTATAGGACTGAACACCGGGGAGCTGTTTTTT. It specifies CASSPIGLNTGELFF.

The genes are TRBV2 and TRBJ2-3, with TRBD2 as a possible D gene (5 bases). Trimming removed 5 bases from V and 6 bases from J, with 9 bases in between. This CDR3 is built from 12 residues. The germline gives CDR1 SNHLY, CDR2 FYNNEI. In nucleotides, the CDR3 is TGTGCCAGCAGTATATTAGCGGATACGCAGTATTTT. It translates to CASSILADTQYF.

The chain couples TRBV6-4 to TRBJ1-2; 7 positions agree with TRBD1. V shed 6 bases, J shed 3 bases, and the junction held 4 bases outside the gene matches. Germline assignment: CDR1 MRHNA and CDR2 SNTAGT. This CDR3 has 13 residues. CDR3 DNA sequence: TGTGCCAGCAGCCCAGGGGGAGACTATGGCTACACCTTC. It is translated as CASSPGGDYGYTF.

V is TRBV7-8 and J is TRBJ2-7; TRBD1 might be the D (6 bases). The CDR3 runs to 13 residues. Trimming cost V 2 bases and J 2 bases, with 7 bases left between them. In germline, CDR1 is SGHVS, CDR2 FQNEAQ. CDR3 amino acids: CASSLTGTYEQYF. In DNA form, the CDR3 reads TGTGCCAGCAGCTTAACAGGGACCTACGAGCAGTACTTC.

CDR3 in amino acids: CATPRVGSGNTGELFF. The CDR3 DNA reads as TGTGCCACCCCAAGGGTCGGTAGCGGAAACACCGGGGAGCTGTTTTTT. The V gene is TRBV7-9, the J gene TRBJ2-2; D might be TRBD2 (6 bases). This CDR3 is 16 amino acids long. Trimming took 10 bases from V and 2 from J, leaving 20 bases between them. Germline-derived CDR1 and CDR2 are SEHNR and FQNEAQ (reference sequence). Using reference TRBV7-9 and TRBJ2-2 for the parts outside the CDR3, the full variable domain is DTGVSQNPRHKITKRGQNVTFRCDPISEHNRLYWYRQTLGQGPEFLTYFQNEAQLEKSRLLSDRFSAERPKGSFSTLEIQRTEQGDSAMYLCATPRVGSGNTGELFFGEGSRLTVL.

This clone has only a few counts. The chain joins TRBV6-6 to TRBJ1-1, with D hard to call. Germline V gives CDR1 MNHNY, CDR2 SVGAGI (reference sequence). V was shortened by 6 bases and J by 1 base, with 9 bases between the two germline ends. The CDR3 extends over 13 amino acids. CDR3 coding DNA: TGTGCCAGCAGGACTGAAGGGAACACTGAAGCTTTCTTT. Translating it yields CASRTEGNTEAFF.

This chain links TRBV5-8 with TRBJ1-1; the match to TRBD1 covers 7 bases. The CDR3 sequence is 12 residues long. Germline values: CDR1 SGHTS, CDR2 YDEGEE. The J segment lost 9 bases and the V segment lost 0 bases, leaving 2 bases of the junction unmatched. Here the CDR3 DNA reads TGTGCCAGCAGCTTGGGACAGGGAAAAGCTTTCTTT. Its protein product is CASSLGQGKAFF. Looking up the rest from reference TRBV5-8 and TRBJ1-1 gives the full variable domain: EAGVTQSPTHLIKTRGQQATLRCSPISGHTSVYWYQQALGLGLQFLLWYDEGEERNRGNFPPRFSGRQFPNYSSELNVNALELEDSALYLCASSLGQGKAFFGQGTRLTVV.

The rearrangement joins TRBV9 to TRBJ1-1; D is unresolved. Germline V gene data show CDR1 as SGDLS and CDR2 as YYNGEE. The V end was cut by 1 base, the J end by 0 bases, with 7 bases between. This CDR3 has 14 residues. The CDR3 sequence: CASSVSGLNTEAFF. The CDR3 nucleotides are TGTGCCAGCAGCGTATCAGGCCTGAACACTGAAGCTTTCTTT.

The J gene is TRBJ2-7, the V gene TRBV7-6; 7 nucleotides match TRBD1. Germline CDR1 SGHVS, CDR2 FNYEAQ. The CDR3 runs 13 residues. V was pared by 5 bases and J by 3 bases, with 4 bases of the junction left unmatched. CDR3 protein: CASSTPGGYEQYF. In nucleotides, the CDR3 is TGTGCCAGCAGCACCCCAGGGGGCTACGAGCAGTACTTC.

This chain joins TRBV7-6 and TRBJ2-2; D may be TRBD1 (5 bases). Germline V gene sequence: CDR1 SGHVS, CDR2 FNYEAQ. Deletions cut 0 bases from V and 1 base from J, with 12 bases between. This CDR3 spans 17 amino acids. DNA of the CDR3: TGTGCCAGCAGCTTAGCTCCGACAGTAGTGAACACCGGGGAGCTGTTTTTT. Translating gives CASSLAPTVVNTGELFF.

Written as DNA, the CDR3 is TGTGCCAGCAGTGAGACAGTCCTCAGCAATCAGCCCCAGCATTTT. Translating gives CASSETVLSNQPQHF. The gene calls are TRBV2 and TRBJ1-5, with a weak D call TRBD1 (5 bases). This CDR3 contains 15 residues. Germline CDR1 is SNHLY and CDR2 is FYNNEI. V was cut by 3 bases and J by 1 base, with 10 bases left in between.